Shown below are 21 T cell receptor beta chains from a single sample sequenced in a study of T cells after yellow fever vaccination. Each CDR3 protein gets one entry after TCRdb re-called the 5' RACE reads with MiXCR. The data contain some 160,000 distinct CDR3 sequences, around 9% of them singletons. Sequences were derived from CD8+ T cells sorted from PBMCs, sampled 45 days after the yellow fever booster vaccination. The receptors derive from a man younger than 30 who received the YFV17D yellow fever vaccine.

This clonotype has a handful of counts. The chain combines TRBV6-2 or TRBV6-3 with TRBJ1-2; possibly TRBD1 for D (5 bases). Germline V gene data show CDR1 as MNHEY and CDR2 as SVGEGT. The CDR3 is 15 amino acids. Trimming pared 6 bases from V and 8 bases from J, leaving 22 bases between. CDR3: CASSQKDPGIGGYTF. Written as DNA, the CDR3 is TGTGCCAGCAGCCAGAAAGATCCAGGGATAGGCGGCTACACCTTC.

In regard to this clonotype: The CDR3 does not close with the conserved phenylalanine or tryptophan, likely indicating a read error. CDR3 DNA: TGTGCCAGCGAACCGGAGGACAATGGCTACACCTTA. Residues: CASEPEDNGYTL. The chain has TRBV7-9 and TRBJ1-2; perhaps TRBD1 as D (5 bases). This CDR3 contains 12 residues. Trimming took 8 bases from V and 6 from J, leaving 13 bases between them. CDR1 is SEHNR and CDR2 is FQNEAQ in the germline V gene (reference sequence).

This clonotype was recorded a few times. The rearrangement uses TRBV4-1 and TRBJ1-3; D call uncertain. The V and J ends lost 1 base and 8 bases respectively, with 9 bases between them. Germline assignment: CDR1 MGHRA and CDR2 YSYEKL. The CDR3 loop spans 13 amino acids. The DNA of the CDR3 is TGCGCCAGCAGCCAAGGAGAGAGGGACACCATATATTTT. Translating gives CASSQGERDTIYF.

This clonotype came up a few times. V is TRBV4-3 and J is TRBJ2-1, with 13 bases identical to TRBD2. CDR1 and CDR2 (germline): LGHNA, YSLEER. CDR3 length: 17 amino acids. The trim removed 1 base at V and 9 bases at J, leaving 9 bases unmatched. CDR3 DNA: TGCGCCAGCAGCCAAGGTCAGACTAGCGGGGGGCACGTTGAGCAGTTCTTC. Translating gives CASSQGQTSGGHVEQFF.

This clonotype has a count of ten or more. The CDR3 protein is CASSPDNYNEQFF. The CDR3 nucleotides are TGTGCCAGCAGCCCGGACAACTACAATGAGCAGTTCTTC. The rearrangement uses TRBV7-9 and TRBJ2-1, with D tentatively TRBD1 (5 bases). The CDR3 loop spans 13 amino acids. The V end was cut by 5 bases, the J end by 3 bases, with 8 bases between. Per the germline V gene, CDR1 is SEHNR and CDR2 is FQNEAQ (reference sequence). Based on the CDR3 plus reference TRBV7-9 and TRBJ2-1, the full variable domain is DTGVSQNPRHKITKRGQNVTFRCDPISEHNRLYWYRQTLGQGPEFLTYFQNEAQLEKSRLLSDRFSAERPKGSFSTLEIQRTEQGDSAMYLCASSPDNYNEQFFGPGTRLTVL.

This clonotype was found a few times. This chain uses TRBV10-2 with TRBJ2-1; TRBD1 agrees at 10 bases. This CDR3 has 14 residues. With 6 bases clipped from V and 7 bases from J, the junction kept 6 bases outside the gene matches. Germline CDR1 and CDR2: WSHSY and SAAADI. The chain's CDR3 is CASRTRDRGNEQFF. As DNA, the CDR3 is TGCGCCAGCAGGACACGGGACAGGGGAAATGAGCAGTTCTTC.

This clonotype has more than one count but fewer than ten. The rearrangement joins TRBV7-9 to TRBJ2-7, with 8 bases fitting TRBD1. This CDR3 spans 13 amino acids. The germline V gene has CDR1 SEHNR and CDR2 FQNEAQ (reference sequence). V gave up 7 bases and J gave up 1 base; unmatched junction bases: 3. This CDR3 reads CASNDRGSYEQYF. CDR3 nucleotide sequence: TGTGCCAGCAATGACAGGGGTTCCTACGAGCAGTACTTC. Together with reference TRBV7-9 and TRBJ2-7, the CDR3 gives the full variable domain: DTGVSQNPRHKITKRGQNVTFRCDPISEHNRLYWYRQTLGQGPEFLTYFQNEAQLEKSRLLSDRFSAERPKGSFSTLEIQRTEQGDSAMYLCASNDRGSYEQYFGPGTRLTVT.

The chain recombines TRBV27 with TRBJ2-7, with D unclear. This CDR3 spans 14 amino acids. Germline V gene sequence: CDR1 MNHEY, CDR2 SMNVEV (reference sequence). The V end was cut by 6 bases, the J end by 3 bases, with 15 bases between. The CDR3 nucleotides read TGTGCCAGCAGAGAGGCCGGGTACTACTACGAGCAGTACTTC. This translates into CASREAGYYYEQYF.

The chain recombines TRBV7-9 with TRBJ1-1; D remains unclear. V was pared by 4 bases and J by 7 bases, with 10 bases between. The V gene's germline CDR1 is SEHNR and CDR2 FQNEAQ (reference sequence). This CDR3 region has 12 residues. CDR3 in amino acids: CASSSRGLEAFF. In DNA, the CDR3 is TGTGCCAGCAGCTCACGGGGTCTTGAAGCTTTCTTT.

This clonotype was recorded a few times. This sequence joins TRBV3-1 and TRBJ2-7; D tentatively reads TRBD1 or TRBD2 (5 bases each). The CDR3 runs 16 residues. In germline, CDR1 is LGHDT, CDR2 YNNKEL (reference sequence). Trimming shortened V by 5 bases and J by 2 bases, and 19 bases separated the two germline ends. The CDR3 DNA is TGTGCCAGCAGCACTAGAGGTGGGGCGCACCCCTACGAGCAGTACTTC. Translation gives CASSTRGGAHPYEQYF.

This sequence joins TRBV27 and TRBJ2-1; TRBD2 matches at 8 bases. The CDR3 is 14 amino acids. Germline-derived CDR1 and CDR2 are MNHEY and SMNVEV (reference sequence). J lost 4 bases, V lost 7 bases, and 6 bases had no gene match. CDR3 DNA: TGTGCCAGCAACCGGGGGGGCGTATACAATGAGCAGTTCTTC. It is translated as CASNRGGVYNEQFF.

CDR3 coding DNA: TGTGCCAGCAGTTACTCCTTGGCACCTCTCTATGGCTACACCTTC. Protein sequence: CASSYSLAPLYGYTF. This chain links TRBV6-5 with TRBJ1-2; D not resolved. Trimming removed 0 bases at V and 4 bases at J, with 12 bases between. Germline V gene sequence: CDR1 MNHEY, CDR2 SVGAGI. This CDR3 spans 15 amino acids.

This rearrangement joins TRBV28 to TRBJ1-2, with D possibly TRBD1 on 5 matching bases. The CDR3 is 14 residues long. Trimming left V 1 base short and J 0 bases short, with 6 bases between. Germline V gives CDR1 MDHEN, CDR2 SYDVKM. The CDR3 sequence: CASSLSGPNYGYTF. CDR3 bases: TGTGCCAGCAGTTTATCAGGGCCTAACTATGGCTACACCTTC.

This clonotype was detected many times. The rearrangement uses TRBV28 and TRBJ2-2; D is uncertain. Germline CDR1 MDHEN, CDR2 SYDVKM. This CDR3 has 13 amino acids. V was trimmed by 8 bases and J by 0 bases, leaving 7 bases between them. The CDR3 is CASHPTNTGELFF. The CDR3 DNA follows: TGTGCCAGCCATCCGACGAACACCGGGGAGCTGTTTTTT.

V and J are TRBV11-2 and TRBJ1-5, with a weak D call TRBD1 (5 bases). The CDR3 is 15 residues long. Germline CDR1 SGHAT, CDR2 FQNNGV. Trimming left V 0 bases short and J 1 base short, with 7 bases between. CDR3 in DNA: TGTGCCAGCAGCTTAGATGGGGGGAGCAATCAGCCCCAGCATTTT. As protein: CASSLDGGSNQPQHF.

The V call is TRBV4-1, the J call TRBJ1-5; possible D gene TRBD1, 5 bases. V lost 3 bases and J 7 bases, leaving 16 bases between the germline ends. The CDR3 is made up of 15 amino acids. CDR1 and CDR2 from the germline V gene are MGHRA and YSYEKL. This CDR3 is CASSQIPGPLQPQHF. The CDR3 coding sequence is TGCGCCAGCAGCCAGATTCCGGGGCCGCTACAGCCCCAGCATTTT.

This clonotype was observed a handful of times. The chain recombines TRBV5-1 with TRBJ2-5; 8 nucleotides line up with TRBD1. J gave up 2 bases and V 2 bases, and 2 bases lay outside the gene matches. The CDR3 has 14 amino acids. The V gene's germline CDR1 is SGHRS and CDR2 YFSETQ. The CDR3 protein is CASSFRGRQETQYF. CDR3 sequence (DNA): TGCGCCAGCAGCTTCAGGGGGCGGCAAGAGACCCAGTACTTC.

The V call is TRBV4-3, the J call TRBJ2-2, with TRBD2 matching 10 bases. The CDR3 extends over 15 amino acids. V trimming: 3 bases; J trimming: 7 bases; junction bases outside the gene matches: 5. Germline values: CDR1 LGHNA, CDR2 YSLEER. CDR3 sequence: CASSHGLAVGGELFF. In DNA form, the CDR3 reads TGCGCCAGCAGCCACGGACTAGCGGTAGGCGGGGAGCTGTTTTTT.

This rearrangement joins TRBV19 to TRBJ2-7; the match to TRBD2 covers 8 bases. The CDR3 is made up of 15 amino acids. Germline loops: CDR1 LNHDA, CDR2 SQIVND (reference sequence). V shed 6 bases and J 2 bases; nucleotides not matched to a gene: 9. The CDR3 DNA sequence: TGTGCCAGTAGGGACGCGGGGGGCCTTACCTACGAGCAGTACGTC. This gives the protein CASRDAGGLTYEQYV.

V usage is TRBV7-9 and J usage is TRBJ2-2, with D perhaps matching TRBD1 (5 bases). V dropped 3 bases and J dropped 2 bases, with 16 bases sitting between them. Looked up from germline, CDR1 is SEHNR and CDR2 is FQNEAQ (reference sequence). This CDR3 has 17 residues. The CDR3 spells CASSFRYRTPNTGELFF. The CDR3 nucleotides are TGTGCCAGCAGCTTTAGATATCGGACACCTAACACCGGGGAGCTGTTTTTT.

Many counts were recorded for this clonotype. The V call is TRBV20-1, the J call TRBJ1-1; D call uncertain. The ends were cut back, 1 base at V and 3 bases at J, with 6 bases in the middle. This CDR3 region has 12 residues. From germline, CDR1 is DFQATT and CDR2 SNEGSKA (reference sequence). CDR3 protein: CSARARDTEAFF. CDR3 nucleotides: TGCAGTGCTAGAGCTAGGGACACTGAAGCTTTCTTT.